The rows below give T cell receptor beta chains drawn from one sample of a study of regulatory T cells in long-lasting Graves disease. TCRdb recomputed calls from the multiplex PCR reads with MiXCR, one row per CDR3 protein. The sample holds hundreds of thousands of distinct CDR3 sequences, 15% to 18% seen once. The sequencing here drew on peripheral blood mononuclear cells (PBMCs), taken at new diagnosis, from a patient treated with antithyroid drugs. These receptors were collected from a female donor with Graves disease. Each CDR3 is given with its conserved first and last residue. D genes are given only for firm matches. Expanded clones get a size class; other rows say once, few or many, or leave the size out.

J,size,D,V,CDR3,DNA
TRBJ2-7,many,-,TRBV29-1,CSVQSGRGYEQYF,TGCAGCGTTCAGTCAGGGCGAGGGTACGAGCAGTACTTC
TRBJ1-3,few,-,TRBV5-1,CASSLEPGSGNTIYF,TGCGCCAGCAGCTTGGAACCGGGGTCGGGAAACACCATATATTTT
TRBJ2-1,many,TRBD2,TRBV12-3/TRBV12-4,CASSLISGGSSNEQFF,TGTGCCAGCAGTTTAATTAGCGGGGGGTCTAGTAATGAGCAGTTCTTC
TRBJ2-5,many,TRBD1,TRBV5-6,CASSGGGTGEETQYF,TGTGCCAGCAGCGGAGGAGGGACAGGGGAAGAGACCCAGTACTTC
TRBJ2-3,-,-,TRBV30,CAWGFIGGPSTDTQYF,TGTGCCTGGGGGTTCATAGGGGGTCCCAGCACAGATACGCAGTATTTT
TRBJ1-1,-,-,TRBV19,CAGYQGPQMNTEAFF,TGTGCCGGTTATCAGGGACCCCAAATGAACACTGAAGCTTTCTTT
TRBJ2-3,few,-,TRBV24-1,CATGYSGTDTQYF,TGTGCCACCGGGTATTCTGGGACAGATACGCAGTATTTT
TRBJ2-7,many,TRBD1,TRBV12-3/TRBV12-4,CASSLSTGGLYEQYF,TGTGCCAGCAGTTTAAGTACAGGGGGCTTATACGAGCAGTACTTC
TRBJ2-5,many,TRBD2,TRBV6-2/TRBV6-3,CASSALGGEETQYF,TGTGCCAGCAGTGCCCTTGGGGGGGAAGAGACCCAGTACTTC
TRBJ1-1,many,-,TRBV9,CASSVGDLNTEAFF,TGTGCCAGCAGCGTAGGGGACTTAAACACTGAAGCTTTCTTT
TRBJ1-4,few,-,TRBV20-1,CSARISGLNEKLFF,TGCAGTGCTAGAATTTCGGGACTTAATGAAAAACTGTTTTTT
TRBJ2-2,few,TRBD1,TRBV4-1,CASSQGQGGNTGELFF,TGCGCCAGCAGCCAGGGACAGGGAGGCAACACCGGGGAGCTGTTTTTT
TRBJ2-1,many,-,TRBV4-2,CASSHSWAEQFF,TGTGCCAGCAGCCATTCCTGGGCTGAGCAGTTCTTC
TRBJ1-2,few,-,TRBV6-1,CASSGRGGEENGYTF,TGTGCCAGCAGTGGCCGGGGAGGGGAGGAGAATGGCTACACCTTC
TRBJ1-5,many,-,TRBV5-1,CASSLSGVGVGNQPQHF,TGCGCCAGCAGCTTGAGCGGGGTCGGGGTCGGCAATCAGCCCCAGCATTTT